These T cell receptor beta chains were read from a single sample in a study of blood T cell repertoires in COVID-19. Sequencing was performed with immunoSEQ multiplex PCR; in TCRdb, only in-frame clones are kept and a portion is missing. The repertoire has 200,000 to 250,000 clones, 70% to 90% of them found once; the top ten carry 2% to 3%. Input material: peripheral blood. Source of these receptors: a man aged 25 to 40 with COVID-19, enrolled during active disease. CDR3s include the opening cysteine and the closing phenylalanine or tryptophan. Each record gives: V gene, J gene, clone size, CDR3 protein. The listing skips clone size in some rows; elsewhere it reads once, few, many or a size class.

TRBV27	TRBJ2-5	once	CASSWPSSGRGQETQYF
TRBV18	TRBJ1-1	once	CASSPGSGGTEAFF
TRBV19	TRBJ2-1	NA	CASTSQGSSYNEQFF
TRBV18	TRBJ2-7	NA	CASSLYIPGTGGYEQYF
TRBV7-2	TRBJ2-7	NA	CASSWVREASYEQYF
TRBV7-6	TRBJ2-2	NA	CASSLPYGTGGSGELFF
TRBV2	TRBJ1-2	NA	CASSERTGGPPGYTF
TRBV5-6	TRBJ1-3	NA	CASSPTGLFNTIYF
TRBV27	TRBJ1-2	NA	CASSLRGGGGATYGYTF
TRBV19	TRBJ1-1	NA	CASRYRVATEAFF
TRBV19	TRBJ1-5	once	CASSIRGAESNQPQHF
TRBV11-1	TRBJ1-2	NA	CASSFSMGRNYGYTF
TRBV15	TRBJ2-7	NA	CATSRPGSYEQYF
TRBV7-2	TRBJ1-5	once	CASSPGYRVSNQPQHF
TRBV5-3	TRBJ1-4	NA	CARSPRAGQSNEKLFF
TRBV7-9	TRBJ2-7	NA	CASSLVGGQDYEQYF
TRBV7-2	TRBJ1-5	few	CASSPDPRAHSNQPQHF
TRBV9	TRBJ1-2	NA	CASSSGGGEDIGYTF
TRBV30	TRBJ1-1	NA	CAWSDDSNTEAFF
TRBV19	TRBJ1-6	NA	CASSITPQGSYSPLHF
TRBV19	TRBJ2-1	NA	CASSIPAGGSYNEQFF
TRBV7-2	TRBJ2-7	NA	CASSSGTGAYEQYF
TRBV28	TRBJ1-5	NA	CASGTDYSNQPQHF
TRBV6-5	TRBJ1-1	NA	CASSYRGAGMNTEAFF
TRBV24-1	TRBJ1-4	few	CATSDLRSEKLFF
TRBV6-5	TRBJ1-1	once	CASMDRGRSEAFF
TRBV10-3	TRBJ1-1	NA	CAISGTAYTEAFF
TRBV15	TRBJ1-1	NA	CATSRDVSLNTEAFF
TRBV20-1	TRBJ1-1	NA	CSASFRGSTEAFF
TRBV3-1/TRBV3-2	TRBJ1-6	NA	CASSPSPGSPLHF
TRBV18	TRBJ2-7	NA	CASSPPGQGYEQYF
TRBV11-2	TRBJ1-4	NA	CASSLATYEKLFF
TRBV7-2	TRBJ1-1	NA	CASSFLRVLHTEAFF
TRBV28	TRBJ2-1	NA	CASSLAGRILADEQFF
TRBV6-5	TRBJ1-6	NA	CASSVGTVYNSPLHF
TRBV19	TRBJ1-5	NA	CASSTQSTQPQHF
TRBV2	TRBJ1-1	NA	CASSETRRTGAGTEAFF
TRBV28	TRBJ1-2	NA	CASSLSGGATDYGYTF
TRBV7-9	TRBJ1-1	NA	CASSPQGADTEAFF
TRBV7-6	TRBJ1-2	NA	CASSPFRDNYGYTF
TRBV19	TRBJ1-1	NA	CASSPTGLMATFF